These T cell receptor beta chains were read from a single sample in a study of T cell repertoires in cytomegalovirus infection. TCRdb called the reads again in MiXCR, with one record for every CDR3 protein. The data contain around 450,000 distinct CDR3 sequences, about 11% of them singletons. The sequencing input was PBMCs. These receptors were obtained from a human donor in good health (CMV status not recorded). Some clones in this sample may be carry-over from other donors' samples. The CDR3 runs from the conserved cysteine through the conserved F or W. The D gene is left open where the match is weak. Not all rows give a size; the values are once, few, many and, for expanded clones, a class.

>-|TRBJ2-7|TRBD2|TRBV20-1
TGCAGTGCTAGAGATGGGGGAGGGTTAATGGGGCAGTACTTC
CSARDGGGLMGQYF
>few|TRBJ2-2|TRBD2|TRBV7-3
TGTGCCAGCAGCTCCCGGGGGGGGGCGAACACCGGGGAGCTGTTTTTT
CASSSRGGANTGELFF
>many|TRBJ1-5|-|TRBV30
TGTGCCTGGAGTGGGACGGATAGCAATCAGCCCCAGCATTTT
CAWSGTDSNQPQHF
>-|TRBJ2-7|-|TRBV13
TGTGCCAGCAGCCCTTACGGGGGCTACGAGCAGTACTTC
CASSPYGGYEQYF
>few|TRBJ2-3|TRBD2|TRBV20-1
TGCAGTGCTAGTGTTAGCGGGAGTCTCCTGGTTACGCAGTATTTT
CSASVSGSLLVTQYF
>many|TRBJ1-1|-|TRBV7-6
TGTGCCAGCAGCTTAGCGTTGGGGTGGGAAGCTTTCTTT
CASSLALGWEAFF
>many|TRBJ2-5|TRBD2|TRBV19
TGTGCCAGTAGTAGATCTAGCGGGGCGTACCAAGAGACCCAGTACTTC
CASSRSSGAYQETQYF
>-|TRBJ1-1|TRBD1|TRBV10-3
TGTGCCATCAGTGAAAGGGGGCACACTGAAGCTTTCTTT
CAISERGHTEAFF
>many|TRBJ2-7|-|TRBV7-8
TGTGCCAGCAGCTTGTTCCCCAGGTACGAGCAGTACTTC
CASSLFPRYEQYF
>many|TRBJ2-7|-|TRBV7-2
TGTGCCAGCAGCCGCCCTCCCTATCTGGCTGGCGGGGGCGGCGAGCAGTACTTC
CASSRPPYLAGGGGEQYF
>-|TRBJ2-7|-|TRBV19
TGTGCCAGTAGTCGAAACCACTACGAGCAGTACTTC
CASSRNHYEQYF
>many|TRBJ2-4|TRBD1|TRBV12-5
TGTGCTAGTGGCCTCACAGGGGGTGGAAACATTCAGTACTTC
CASGLTGGGNIQYF
>-|TRBJ1-2|-|TRBV27
TGTGCCAGCAGCCCCGGGCCGGCGGCAGGCTACACCTTC
CASSPGPAAGYTF
>few|TRBJ2-1|-|TRBV29-1
TGCAGCGCCTTTTATAATGAGCAGTTCTTC
CSAFYNEQFF
>many|TRBJ2-7|TRBD1|TRBV12-3/TRBV12-4
TGTGCCAGCAGTTTATCACAGGGGCGGCACGAGCAGTACTTC
CASSLSQGRHEQYF
>many|TRBJ2-1|-|TRBV15
TGTGCCACCAGCAGAGACGAGGGTTACTCCTACAATGAGCAGTTCTTC
CATSRDEGYSYNEQFF
>many|TRBJ1-1|-|TRBV7-9
TGTGCCAGCAGCCCGTTTGGGGGGGAAGGCACTGAAGCTTTCTTT
CASSPFGGEGTEAFF
>many|TRBJ1-2|-|TRBV5-1
TGCGCCAGCAGCTCGGACAAGTATGGCTACACCTTC
CASSSDKYGYTF
>many|TRBJ1-1|-|TRBV28
TGTGCCAGCAGCTCAGGGTTACGCACTGAAGCTTTCTTT
CASSSGLRTEAFF
>few|TRBJ2-1|TRBD2|TRBV19
TGTGCCAGTAGTATTGAGTCTAGCGGGAGGCGCAATGAGCAGTTCTTC
CASSIESSGRRNEQFF
>many|TRBJ1-4|-|TRBV27
TGTGCCAGCAGTCCAAACGAGTTCACTAATGAAAAACTGTTTTTT
CASSPNEFTNEKLFF
>-|TRBJ1-2|TRBD1|TRBV9
TGTGCCAGCAGCGTAGCGGGCCCAGGGGGCCGAGGGGACTATGGCTACACCTTC
CASSVAGPGGRGDYGYTF
>many|TRBJ2-3|TRBD2|TRBV7-9
TGTGCCACCTCCGGGGGGGACACAGATACGCAGTATTTT
CATSGGDTDTQYF
>many|TRBJ2-4|TRBD2|TRBV9
TGTGCCAGCAGCGCCCGGAGCGGGGGGGCCAAAAACATTCAGTACTTC
CASSARSGGAKNIQYF
>few|TRBJ2-2|-|TRBV15
TGTGCCACCAGCAGAGATCTTTGGCAGGGGAGTAACGGGGAGCTGTTTTTT
CATSRDLWQGSNGELFF
>few|TRBJ2-1|-|TRBV27
TGTGCCAGCAGGGCTGGATTGAATGAGCAGTTCTTC
CASRAGLNEQFF
>-|TRBJ1-2|TRBD1|TRBV30
TGTGCCTGGATCGGGGGACAGGGCGTCGCTAACTATGGCTACACCTTC
CAWIGGQGVANYGYTF
>many|TRBJ2-5|TRBD2|TRBV7-8
TGTGCCAGCAGCTTAGGCCTAGCGGGAGTCGAGACCCAGTACTTC
CASSLGLAGVETQYF
>-|TRBJ2-7|-|TRBV27
TGTGCCAGCAGTTCCTTCGGGGAATACGAGCAGTACTTC
CASSSFGEYEQYF
>-|TRBJ1-4|-|TRBV19
TGTGCCAGTAGTCGGAAGAGAGAGACTAATGAAAAACTGTTTTTT
CASSRKRETNEKLFF
>many|TRBJ2-3|-|TRBV6-5
TGTGCCAGCAGTTACTCGAATCTAGGCACAGATACGCAGTATTTT
CASSYSNLGTDTQYF
>few|TRBJ2-5|-|TRBV9
TGTGCCAGCAGCGTCGGGGGCGTAGAGACCCAGTACTTC
CASSVGGVETQYF
>-|TRBJ1-6|TRBD1|TRBV12-3/TRBV12-4
TGTGCCAGCAGGAGGGGGCAGGGTTCCTATAATTCACCCCTCCACTTT
CASRRGQGSYNSPLHF
>many|TRBJ2-1|-|TRBV5-4
TGTGCCAGCAGTCTCATAGAAGTCTACAATGAGCAGTTCTTC
CASSLIEVYNEQFF
>few|TRBJ1-1|-|TRBV4-2
TGTGCCAGCAGCCTGTTAGGGGCGAACACTGAAGCTTTCTTT
CASSLLGANTEAFF
>many|TRBJ1-1|-|TRBV29-1
TGCAGCGTTGAGGGCCTCATGAACACTGAAGCTTTCTTT
CSVEGLMNTEAFF
>many|TRBJ2-4|TRBD2|TRBV11-2
TGTGCCAGCAGCTTAGGTGCGGGGGGGCCAGGGGACATTCAGTACTTC
CASSLGAGGPGDIQYF
>many|TRBJ1-5|-|TRBV28
TGTGCCAGCAGTTTAACCTCGAATCAGCCCCAGCATTTT
CASSLTSNQPQHF
>few|TRBJ2-2|TRBD2|TRBV7-9
TGTGCCAGCAGCCCCCCGGGACTAGCGGACACCGGGGAGCTGTTTTTT
CASSPPGLADTGELFF
>many|TRBJ2-7|-|TRBV27
TGTGCCAGCACCCGGCGGGTTTTCCAGGGGGGCCCCTACGAGCAGTACTTC
CASTRRVFQGGPYEQYF
>many|TRBJ1-5|-|TRBV7-3
TGTGCCAGCAGTCAAAGTGTGGGGGAGCCCCAGCATTTT
CASSQSVGEPQHF
>many|TRBJ2-3|TRBD1|TRBV12-3/TRBV12-4
TGTGCCAGCAGTCCCGGACAGGTTTTACCCAAATTTAGCACAGATACGCAGTATTTT
CASSPGQVLPKFSTDTQYF
>many|TRBJ1-1|-|TRBV11-2
TGTGCCAGCAGCTTAGGTCTGGCGGGCACTGAAGCTTTCTTT
CASSLGLAGTEAFF